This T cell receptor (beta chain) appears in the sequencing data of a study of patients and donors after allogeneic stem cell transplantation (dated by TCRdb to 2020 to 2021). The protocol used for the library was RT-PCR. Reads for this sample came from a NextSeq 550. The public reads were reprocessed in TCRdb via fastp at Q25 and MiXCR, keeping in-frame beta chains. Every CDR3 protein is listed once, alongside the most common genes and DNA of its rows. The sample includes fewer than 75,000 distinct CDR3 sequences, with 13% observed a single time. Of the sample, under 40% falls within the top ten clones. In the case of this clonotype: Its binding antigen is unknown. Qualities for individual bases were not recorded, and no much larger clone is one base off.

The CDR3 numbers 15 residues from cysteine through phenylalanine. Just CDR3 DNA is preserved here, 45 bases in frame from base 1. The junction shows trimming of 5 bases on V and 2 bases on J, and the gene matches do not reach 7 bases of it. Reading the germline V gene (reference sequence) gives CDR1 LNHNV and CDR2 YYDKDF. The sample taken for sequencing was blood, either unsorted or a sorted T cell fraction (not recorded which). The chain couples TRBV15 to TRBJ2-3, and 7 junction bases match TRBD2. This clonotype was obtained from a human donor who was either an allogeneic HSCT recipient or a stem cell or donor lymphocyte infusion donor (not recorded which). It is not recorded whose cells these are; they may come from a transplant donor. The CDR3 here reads CATSLSGAATDTQYF. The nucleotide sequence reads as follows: TGTGCCACCAGCCTAAGCGGGGCTGCCACAGATACGCAGTATTTT.